This T cell receptor beta chain appears in the sequencing data of a study of Graves' ophthalmopathy and Graves' hyperthyroidism. CDR3 regions of TCR beta were amplified from RNA transcripts. First-round RT-PCR used HTBI primers; second-round multiplex PCR followed. TCRdb passed the multiplex PCR reads through MiXCR, listing each CDR3 protein once. Of 300,000 to 400,000 distinct CDR3 sequences detected, about 17% appear once; the ten largest clones hold 9% to 15%. This clonotype was detected ten times or more. The V gene lost 5 bases and the J gene lost 0 bases, with 17 bases spanning the gap. The CDR3 is made up of 17 amino acids. Germline V gives CDR1 MDHEN, CDR2 SYDVKM. Orbital computed tomography, thyroid ultrasound, TRAb, serum thyroxine and clinical symptoms formed the basis of diagnosis.

The rearrangement uses TRBV28 and TRBJ2-4; D is ambiguous. The specimen sequenced was peripheral blood. The receptor comes from an adult man with Graves' ophthalmopathy. DNA of the CDR3: TGTGCCAGCAGTGAGGCGGTCGGCCTCCTAGCCAAAAACATTCAGTACTTC. Translation gives CASSEAVGLLAKNIQYF.